This T cell receptor (beta chain) was found in a study of blood T cell repertoires in COVID-19. Study-level information: The United States, Italy and Spain were the sources of the acute and convalescent COVID-19 samples. The analysed material was cDNA or gDNA that came from T cells, B-cell-depleted T cells, or PBMCs.

Germline CDR1 reads WSHSY; CDR2 reads SAAADI. V trimming: 6 bases; J trimming: 2 bases; junction bases outside the gene matches: 7. This CDR3 is 15 amino acids long. In the source study's methods: Reference gene primer amplification gave estimated nucleated cell counts. Method: immunoSEQ multiplex PCR; TCRdb's copy keeps in-frame clones and lacks some. Clone size and V and J calls were adopted from that table, with D and trimming inferred from the DNA. The data show some 670,000 clones, with about 90% seen just once and about 0.26% held by the top ten. The sequencing sample was made of peripheral blood. The TCR sequence derives from a woman aged 18-35 years with acute or convalescent COVID-19. This chain joins TRBV10-2 and TRBJ2-3; 8 bases match TRBD1. The CDR3 region is CASSRTGFYTDTQYF. Written as DNA, the CDR3 is TGCGCCAGCAGCCGGACAGGGTTCTACACAGATACGCAGTATTTT.